The rows below give T cell receptor beta chains drawn from one sample of a study of regulatory T cells in long-lasting Graves disease. MiXCR, applied by TCRdb to the multiplex PCR reads, yields one record per CDR3 protein. The profile shows roughly 430,000 distinct CDR3 sequences, roughly 23% of them singletons. The sample in question was peripheral blood mononuclear cells (PBMCs), obtained when the disease was refractory, from a patient treated with antithyroid drugs. These receptors came from a female donor with Graves disease. The CDR3 runs from the conserved cysteine through the conserved F or W. A D gene is named only where the DNA matches it firmly. Clone size is stated in some rows and not others, as once, few, many or a class when expanded.

CDR3 length	V gene	J gene	D gene	clone size	CDR3 DNA	CDR3 protein
15	TRBV20-1	TRBJ2-2	-	few	TGCAGTGCTCGTGCTGGGACTGTTAACACCGGGGAGCTGTTTTTT	CSARAGTVNTGELFF
15	TRBV5-1	TRBJ2-7	-	-	TGCGCCAGCACCCTTTCGGGGCAGGGCGCTGAGGAGCAGTACTTC	CASTLSGQGAEEQYF
14	TRBV2	TRBJ2-2	-	many	TGTGCCAGCAGTTCCAGGGTATATTCCGGGGAGCTGTTTTTT	CASSSRVYSGELFF
16	TRBV7-9	TRBJ2-7	-	-	TGTGCCAGCAGCTTAGAGGTATCTGAGACTCTCTACGAGCAGTACTTC	CASSLEVSETLYEQYF
14	TRBV9	TRBJ2-1	TRBD2	few	TGTGCCAGCAGCGTGCTAGCGGGAGATCGTGAGCAGTTCTTC	CASSVLAGDREQFF
13	TRBV3-1	TRBJ1-3	-	few	TGTGCCAGCAGCCAAGGTCGAGGAAACACCATATATTTT	CASSQGRGNTIYF
13	TRBV27	TRBJ1-5	-	many	TGTGCCAGCAGTTTGACCAGGGGTCAGCCCCAGCATTTT	CASSLTRGQPQHF
14	TRBV15	TRBJ1-1	-	many	TGTGCCACCAGCAGAGGCTTGTTGAACACTGAAGCTTTCTTT	CATSRGLLNTEAFF
14	TRBV5-1	TRBJ1-3	-	few	TGCGCCAGCAGCATAACAGGGTCTGGAAACACCATATATTTT	CASSITGSGNTIYF
17	TRBV2	TRBJ2-7	-	many	TGTGCCAGCAGTGAAGGACCGTTGGTGCAGGGACACTACGAGCAGTACTTC	CASSEGPLVQGHYEQYF
14	TRBV7-3	TRBJ1-1	TRBD1	many	TGTGCCAGCAGCCAGCAGGGGGGCGTCACTGAAGCTTTCTTT	CASSQQGGVTEAFF
13	TRBV6-1	TRBJ1-1	-	many	TGTGCCAGCAAAAAGGGGTTGACCACTGAAGCTTTCTTT	CASKKGLTTEAFF